This T cell receptor (beta chain) was profiled in a study of blood T cells in healthy people across ages. Sample donors were healthy Caucasian individuals that came from Russia, aged about 6 to 100. Staff drew roughly 10 milliliters of peripheral blood from each donor. Remarks on this clonotype: The target antigen is unknown.

Germline V CDR1 and CDR2: LGHDT, YNNKEL (reference sequence). The CDR3 has 17 residues. V was pared by 2 bases and J by 2 bases, with 5 bases of the junction left unmatched. General study results and limits: Diversity figures derived from one million T cells were judged to underestimate the true value.

The use of a sample-barcoded 5' primer and a J-beta primer mix characterized a second PCR of about 7 to 12 cycles. TCRdb reanalysed the 5' RACE reads using MiXCR and keeps one entry per CDR3 protein. The sample holds under 1,000,000 distinct CDR3 sequences; around 45% are singletons and the top ten take around 18%. The TCR sequence derives from an elderly man in good health. The genes are TRBV3-1 and TRBJ2-3, with 12 bases aligning to TRBD2. The sequenced sample was blood. CDR3 DNA: TGTGCCAGCAGCCAATCAGGACTAGCGGGGAACACAGATACGCAGTATTTT. This codes for CASSQSGLAGNTDTQYF.